This TCR beta chain was identified in a study of cytomegalovirus exposure and HLA in healthy donors (TCRdb year 2017). Study-level background: An earlier analysis of several hundred of the donors reported approximately 280 Gb of sequence data and around 120 million unique TCR beta sequences obtained from approximately 180 million T cells. Of the 300 to 400 genotyped donors, 65% to 90% fell in the genetic ancestry cluster associated with self-reported Caucasian donors. HLA typing included class I and class II loci at four-digit resolution. The aim of the study was to test whether cataloging public T cell receptors could identify signatures of past pathogen exposure. The study used immunosequencing to profile the T cell repertoires of around 600 subjects and linked those repertoires to cytomegalovirus serostatus. Because of strong linkage in the cohort, roughly five DR-DQ haplotypes were treated as single units for association and clustering. High-throughput TCR immunosequencing, statistical association of individual TCRs with disease status, and machine learning were combined to predict cytomegalovirus infection status. In the later analysis, no new phenotypic data were used to find candidate immune exposures; instead, reliance was placed on TCR beta sequences and their occurrence across donors. An earlier analysis of approximately 500 of the donors applied high-throughput TCR beta sequencing to assess whether each TCR beta V gene segment acted as functional or pseudogenic. Donor age, sex, ethnicity and CMV serostatus were collected together with the repertoire data. A later analysis re-examined previously published TCR beta repertoires from more than 650 donors and added high-resolution HLA genotyping to investigate patterns of TCR occurrence. The number of donors typed differed by locus, with roughly 620-630 for A, B, C, DRB1 and DQB1, 522 for DQA1, 606 for DPA1, and 400 to 490 for DPB1. In a later genetic analysis, genome-wide SNP genotypes for about 55% of the roughly 700 donors were used, and that subset was treated as a discovery cohort. Across 300 to 500 genotyped donors of the cohort, an average of about 240,000 unique TCR beta nucleotide sequences per donor were sequenced, and roughly 20% of those sequences were non-productive. All discovery cohort repertoires had been generated on a single sequencing platform. A separate validation cohort of 100 to 150 different subjects was used in addition to the roughly 620-subject first cohort. Around 330 gigabases of sequencing data and 70 million to 95 million unique TCR sequences made up an early release that covered roughly 670 HLA-typed donors.

Results the study describes overall, beyond this receptor: According to a later analysis, parvovirus B19, influenza, CMV and Epstein-Barr virus appeared linked to several top co-occurrence clusters. Cytomegalovirus status was reported to be diagnosed by the classifier with high specificity and sensitivity in both the original and validation cohorts. This cohort had only TCR beta chains sequenced, and the lack of alpha or paired-chain data limited which features could be detected. Broadly in line with IMGT annotations, most TCR beta V segments showed up in productive rearrangements about 87% or about 30% of the time in an earlier analysis of several hundred of the donors. An association between a missense DCLRE1C variant and V-gene and J-gene trimming of TCR beta chains was found in a later genetic analysis and replicated in an independent cohort. The authors suggested that the approach could potentially be generalized to other disease states and immunological phenotypes. At a false discovery rate of 0.05, a later analysis linked under 20,000 TCR beta sequences to specific HLA alleles. Because the 87-base-pair reads could not distinguish some IMGT-functional V segments, including TRBV6-2 and TRBV6-3, those segments were excluded. A later analysis found that most CMV-associated TCR beta chains appeared HLA-restricted, with HLA associations seemingly driven largely by CMV exposure. When HLA alleles, especially DR and DQ, strongly co-occurred, attributing TCR associations to individual alleles was difficult. The earlier analysis of about 600 of the donors excluded 15 to 20 rarely observed V segments, including chromosome 9 orphons, because counts were too low. Correlated functional status among segregating V segments might be attributable to linkage disequilibrium, but an unknown experimental factor could not be ruled out. The study listed 164 TCR beta chains as associated with cytomegalovirus. A further reported finding was that TCR beta sequences accurately predicted the HLA-A and HLA-B alleles for most subjects in the first cohort. According to a later genetic analysis, donors in an Asian-associated ancestry cluster had fewer N-insertions in productive TCRs than the approximately 670-donor mean. A group of highly shared sequence variants was considered likely to be a technical artifact of the sequencing pipeline. According to a later analysis, TCR association rates differed among HLA loci, with DRB1 alleles showing the most associated TCRs and HLA-C alleles showing the fewest. In a later analysis, HLA-associated TCR beta chains showed more clonal expansion and lower generation probabilities than non-associated chains that were equally common. For the cohort, immune exposure information was limited to CMV serostatus. Because some donors lacked HLA typing at each locus, the association tests relied only on the typed subset. In vitro tests confirmed that a few of the cytomegalovirus-associated TCR beta chains recognize cytomegalovirus antigens. Presence/absence analyses assumed roughly uniform sequencing depth across donors, an assumption that may not hold. Most TCR sequences were observed very rarely across donors, whereas some public TCRs were present in many individuals.

The junction shows trimming of 5 bases on V and 6 bases on J, plus 17 bases between the germline ends. The CDR3 runs 14 amino acids, cysteine and phenylalanine included. The retained sequence is limited to the CDR3, 42 bases, with the frame set at the first base. The germline V gene (reference sequence) yields MNHEY for CDR1 and SMNVEV for CDR2. Libraries were made using the immunoSEQ multiplex PCR assay. For the multiplex PCR, a mixture combining 60 forward primers for TCR Vbeta segments and 13 reverse primers for TCR Jbeta segments was used. The CDR3 region of rearranged TCR beta genes was amplified from genomic DNA with a multiplex PCR assay. The amplified TCR beta libraries were sequenced on the Illumina HiSeq System as 87-base-pair reads. The study's processing was this. A later analysis counted approximately 76 million unique TCR beta chains across the 700 or so repertoires, and 9 million to 14 million of these chains were shared by at least two donors. Raw reads were error-corrected and collapsed into unique sequences by a nearest-neighbor algorithm in which closely related sequences were merged to remove PCR and sequencing errors. CDR3 sequences were aligned to IMGT reference sequences to assign V, D and J gene segments. For a sequence to be retained, a match of at least six nucleotides was required to both a V gene segment and a J gene segment. A rearrangement counted as productive if the CDR3 had no stop codons and remained in frame with V and J, and every other rearrangement counted as non-productive. Following IMGT convention, CDR3 was defined as the stretch from the second conserved V-encoded cysteine up to the conserved J-encoded phenylalanine. The earlier analysis of some 540 of the donors excluded any sequence lacking an unambiguous match to a single V gene segment. An earlier analysis of some 610 of the donors called V segments functional above 56.7% productive rearrangements and segregating when the between-donor standard deviation exceeded 5%. A statistical classification framework was developed to diagnose cytomegalovirus status using the catalog of TCR beta chain sequences. In a later analysis, TCR nucleotide sequences were compared against IMGT/GENE-DB human TR gene sequences so that V and J genes could be assigned. The TCRdist pipeline was used in a later analysis to assign CDR3 sequences and most-parsimonious VDJ recombination scenarios. In a later analysis, every TCR beta chain was defined by the combination of its CDR3 amino acid sequence and its V-gene family, and reads without a unique V-gene family were dropped. To address suspected cross-contamination and a sequencing artifact, a later analysis removed approximately 600 highly shared, low-generation-probability nucleotide sequences. For each public chain, a later analysis derived a clonal expansion index from normalized ranks of inferred template counts within each repertoire. Generation probabilities in a later analysis came from a VDJ recombination model fitted to out-of-frame rearrangements, and those results were checked against IGoR. Hypergeometric tests were used in a later analysis to score TCR-TCR, TCR-HLA and TCR-CMV co-occurrence, with a repertoire-size bias correction applied to the TCR pairs. A later analysis estimated false discovery rates by permuting HLA or CMV assignments 20 times. In a later analysis, co-occurring TCRs were grouped with DBSCAN, and TCRdist sequence similarity was added when clustering was performed within HLA-allele-positive subsets. Repertoires with fewer than 30,000 or more than 120,000 public chains, plus five repertoires with anomalous nucleotide sharing, were excluded from co-occurrence clustering. In TCRdb, the immuneACCESS table is reduced to in-frame sequences with V and J assigned. These tables do not hold every clone; where another copy was compared, an unresolved V gene accounts for under half, and the others remain unexplained. The D gene and trimming were derived from the DNA, and the V and J assignments and clone size from that table. This sample lists under 150,000 clones; 84% were detected once. Jointly, the top ten make up roughly 2.7% of the sample.

The cohort consisted of approximately 690 healthy bone marrow donors. At the time of sampling, every cohort member was nominally healthy, though immune exposures that went unrecorded were likely present. The donor was CMV seronegative and was included in the group of under 450 seronegative cohort members. Each donor provided a peripheral blood sample, and peripheral blood mononuclear cells were used for TCR beta sequencing. Genomic DNA extraction from the blood cell samples was performed with the Qiagen DNeasy Blood Extraction Kit. As for this clone: The target of this receptor is not known. Within one base of it there is no much larger clone, and no base qualities were kept.

The receptor comes from a man aged 50 to 60 in good health and CMV-seronegative. The specimen was PBMCs. The chain is assembled from TRBV27 and TRBJ2-7; a tentative D call is TRBD1 (5 bases match). The CDR3 protein sequence reads: CASSPKGRAAEQYF. DNA sequence: TGTGCCAGCAGTCCTAAAGGCAGGGCAGCCGAGCAGTACTTC.